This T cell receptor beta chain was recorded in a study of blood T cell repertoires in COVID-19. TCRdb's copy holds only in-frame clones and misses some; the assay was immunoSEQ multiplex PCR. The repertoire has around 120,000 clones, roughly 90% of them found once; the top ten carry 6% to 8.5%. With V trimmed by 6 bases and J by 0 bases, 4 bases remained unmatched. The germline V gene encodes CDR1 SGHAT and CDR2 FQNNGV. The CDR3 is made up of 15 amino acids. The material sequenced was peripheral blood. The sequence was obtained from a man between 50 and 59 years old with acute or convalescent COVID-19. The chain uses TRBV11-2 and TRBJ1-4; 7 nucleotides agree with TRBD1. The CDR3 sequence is CASSQGVATNEKLFF. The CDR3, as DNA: TGTGCCAGCAGTCAGGGGGTTGCAACTAATGAAAAACTGTTTTTT.